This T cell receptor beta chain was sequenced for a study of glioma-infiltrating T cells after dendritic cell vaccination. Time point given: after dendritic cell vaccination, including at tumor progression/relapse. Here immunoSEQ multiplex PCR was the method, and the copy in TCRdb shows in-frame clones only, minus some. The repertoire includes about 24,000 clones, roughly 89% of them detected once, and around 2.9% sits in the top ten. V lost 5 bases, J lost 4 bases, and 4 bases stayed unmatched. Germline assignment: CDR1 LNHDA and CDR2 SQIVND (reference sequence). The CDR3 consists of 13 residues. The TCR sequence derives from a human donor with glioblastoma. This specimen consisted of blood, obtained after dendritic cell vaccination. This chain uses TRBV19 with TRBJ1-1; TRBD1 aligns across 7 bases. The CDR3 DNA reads TGTGCCAGTAGTGTGGGACAGTTCACTGAAGCTTTCTTT. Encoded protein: CASSVGQFTEAFF.